These 16 T cell receptor beta chains originate from one sample sequenced in a study of CXCR3-negative and CXCR3-positive naive CD8 T cells. The TRB libraries of cDNA were built by UMI-labeled 5' RACE. With the 5' RACE reads reprocessed, TCRdb shows one record per CDR3 protein and no DNA. The sample data list 75,000 to 100,000 distinct CDR3 sequences. Sequences were obtained from naive CXCR3- CD8+ T cells from blood. Stated subset: CD45RO-CCR7+CD27+CD95- naive CD8+ T cells lacking CXCR3 (TNR3-). The source of these receptors is a human donor in good health. Some clones in this sample may be carry-over from other donors' samples.

The chain links TRBV29-1 to TRBJ2-3; TCRdb proposes TRBD2, but this gene call is untestable without DNA. This CDR3 spans 14 amino acids. Germline assignment: CDR1 SQVTM and CDR2 ANQGSEA. The CDR3 is CSAEGSGREDTQYF.

V and J are TRBV9 and TRBJ2-7; TCRdb outputs TRBD1, but without DNA this stays unchecked. This CDR3 spans 19 amino acids. The germline V gene has CDR1 SGDLS and CDR2 YYNGEE. CDR3 sequence: CASSGSRYAGTGYTYEQYF.

The rearrangement uses TRBV2 and TRBJ2-1; the TRBD1 assignment by TCRdb is unverifiable without DNA. The CDR3 spans 14 residues. Germline CDR1 and CDR2: SNHLY and FYNNEI. CDR3 amino acids: CASSGDRTYNEQFF.

CDR3 in amino acids: CASSHPDRGGANEQFF. The V gene is TRBV4-2, the J gene TRBJ2-1; as DNA is missing, the TRBD1 call by TCRdb cannot be tested. In germline, CDR1 is LGHNA, CDR2 YNFKEQ. This CDR3 spans 16 amino acids.

This rearrangement joins TRBV5-1 to TRBJ2-3; TCRdb's D call, TRBD2, is unchecked because there is no DNA. The CDR3 is made up of 14 amino acids. CDR1 is SGHRS and CDR2 is YFSETQ in the germline V gene. The CDR3 sequence: CASSLVEGVDTQYF.

The chain carries TRBV4-3 and TRBJ2-5. Germline CDR1 reads LGHNA; CDR2 reads YSLEER. This CDR3 comprises 14 residues. The CDR3 loop reads CASSQDREWETQYF.

The genes are TRBV20-1 and TRBJ1-6; TCRdb selects TRBD1, and the lack of DNA leaves this call unchecked. Germline CDR1 is DFQATT and CDR2 is SNEGSKA (reference sequence). This CDR3 comprises 13 residues. CDR3 amino acids: CSASGDRGSPLHF.

The chain combines TRBV7-3 with TRBJ2-2; there is no DNA to check the TCRdb D call of TRBD1. In germline, CDR1 is SGHTA, CDR2 FQGTGA. The CDR3 consists of 15 residues. The CDR3 sequence: CASSSLGGNTGELFF. The full variable domain, completed using reference TRBV7-3 and TRBJ2-2, is GAGVSQTPSNKVTEKGKYVELRCDPISGHTALYWYRQSLGQGPEFLIYFQGTGAADDSGLPNDRFFAVRPEGSVSTLKIQRTERGDSAVYLCASSSLGGNTGELFFGEGSRLTVL.

The V and J genes are TRBV6-5 and TRBJ2-1; as DNA is missing, the TRBD2 call by TCRdb cannot be tested. CDR1 and CDR2 from the germline V gene are MNHEY and SVGAGI. The CDR3 covers 15 residues. The CDR3 loop reads CASSSGTSGDNEQFF.

The rearrangement links TRBV15 to TRBJ2-7. Germline V gene lookup returns CDR1 LNHNV and CDR2 YYDKDF (reference sequence). CDR3 size: 15 residues. CDR3 protein: CATSREPGGSYEQYF. The whole variable domain, remainder taken from reference TRBV15 and TRBJ2-7, is DAMVIQNPRYQVTQFGKPVTLSCSQTLNHNVMYWYQQKSSQAPKLLFHYYDKDFNNEADTPDNFQSRRPNTSFCFLDIRSPGLGDTAMYLCATSREPGGSYEQYFGPGTRLTVT.

The V call is TRBV29-1, the J call TRBJ2-1; without DNA, the TCRdb call of TRBD1 cannot be checked. CDR1 is SQVTM, CDR2 ANQGSEA, per germline. The CDR3 runs to 14 residues. The chain's CDR3 is CSVLKTGPIYEQFF.

The genes are TRBV15 and TRBJ2-5. The CDR3 is 14 residues long. Germline CDR1 and CDR2: LNHNV and YYDKDF (reference sequence). The CDR3 protein is CATSRDGLQETQYF. The whole variable domain, remainder taken from reference TRBV15 and TRBJ2-5, is DAMVIQNPRYQVTQFGKPVTLSCSQTLNHNVMYWYQQKSSQAPKLLFHYYDKDFNNEADTPDNFQSRRPNTSFCFLDIRSPGLGDTAMYLCATSRDGLQETQYFGPGTRLLVL.

This CDR3 reads CSARDQAGYNEQFF. The V and J genes are TRBV20-1 and TRBJ2-1; TCRdb's assignment of TRBD2 cannot be checked, as there is no DNA. This CDR3 has 14 amino acids. Germline values: CDR1 DFQATT, CDR2 SNEGSKA (reference sequence).

The chain combines TRBV29-1 with TRBJ2-6; TCRdb reports TRBD2, a call that lacks DNA to check it against. The CDR3 totals 15 residues. The germline V gene encodes CDR1 SQVTM and CDR2 ANQGSEA. This CDR3 reads CSAWDSDSGANVLTF.

The rearrangement links TRBV7-9 to TRBJ2-7. Germline V gives CDR1 SEHNR, CDR2 FQNEAQ (reference sequence). This CDR3 region has 15 residues. CDR3 residues: CASSGVGESSYEQYF.

V is TRBV7-3 and J is TRBJ2-1; TCRdb designates TRBD1, a call that cannot be tested without DNA. CDR3 length: 15 amino acids. Germline V gives CDR1 SGHTA, CDR2 FQGTGA. This CDR3 reads CASSLTGQGFHEQFF.